Here is one TCR beta chain with its context. Its specificity is unknown. Germline V lookup: CDR1 DFQATT, CDR2 SNEGSKA (reference sequence). The CDR3 is 15 residues long. These data belong to a study of monozygotic twins with inflammatory bowel disease. Study results and caveats: A reduction in TCRbeta diversity (inverse Simpson) was seen in IBD patients relative to healthy co-twins.

TCRdb processed the 5' RACE reads again and assigns one entry to each CDR3 protein, with no DNA. Reported are 45,000 or so distinct CDR3 sequences; the ten largest clones contain about 5%. Sequencing was carried out using blood. The V and J genes are TRBV20-1 and TRBJ1-5. The TCR was taken from a human donor with ulcerative colitis or Crohn's disease, or a healthy co-twin of an affected twin (not recorded which). The CDR3 spells CRAGGAEDSNQPQHF.